What follows are 23 T cell receptor beta chains derived from one specimen sequenced in a study of naive and memory T cell subsets. The beta constant-region primer was an equimolar mix of two oligonucleotides covering TRBC1 and TRBC2. One entry per CDR3 protein results from TCRdb running MiXCR on the UMI-ligation and nested PCR reads. The sample shows fewer than 30,000 distinct CDR3 sequences, around a tenth of them seen only once. Material for sequencing was effector memory CD4+ T cells from blood. Subset described: effector memory, CD45RA- CD27-. Source of these receptors: a human donor in good health.

This clonotype was picked up many times. The V gene is TRBV11-3, the J gene TRBJ2-1, with 8 bases lining up with TRBD2. This CDR3 is 16 amino acids long. Germline CDR1 SGHNT, CDR2 YENEEA. With 2 bases clipped from V and 9 bases from J, the junction kept 12 bases outside the gene matches. The CDR3 spells CASSLIGTRGGSEQFF. The CDR3 region has the DNA TGTGCCAGCAGCTTAATCGGGACCCGGGGGGGGAGTGAGCAGTTCTTC.

This clonotype has ten or more counts. The chain links TRBV29-1 to TRBJ1-4, with no clear D. The CDR3 contains 11 residues. Looked up from germline, CDR1 is SQVTM and CDR2 is ANQGSEA. The V and J ends lost 5 bases and 8 bases respectively, with 9 bases between them. The CDR3 spells CSVTAGEKLFF. CDR3 DNA sequence: TGCAGCGTTACAGCCGGAGAAAAACTGTTTTTT.

At least ten counts were recorded for this clonotype. J is TRBJ2-3 and V is TRBV4-3; D is undetermined. The CDR3 length is 15 residues. Trimming pared 0 bases from V and 1 base from J, leaving 8 bases between. The germline gives CDR1 LGHNA, CDR2 YSLEER. CDR3 protein: CASSQDLPGTDTQYF. The CDR3 bases are TGCGCCAGCAGCCAAGATCTTCCCGGCACAGATACGCAGTATTTT.

This clonotype was observed a few times. The chain links TRBV5-1 to TRBJ1-1; TRBD1 is a possible D gene (5 bases). The CDR3 length is 17 residues. V shed 4 bases and J shed 0 bases, with 19 bases lying between them. Per germline, CDR1 SGHRS and CDR2 YFSETQ. This chain's CDR3 is CASSRTGRSGMNTEAFF. The CDR3, as DNA: TGCGCCAGCAGCCGGACGGGCCGTTCAGGGATGAACACTGAAGCTTTCTTT.

Many counts were recorded for this clonotype. The CDR3 protein is CASSQGSSYNEQFF. CDR3 sequence (DNA): TGTGCCAGCAGTCAAGGGAGTTCCTACAATGAGCAGTTCTTC. The V gene is TRBV6-2 or TRBV6-3, the J gene TRBJ2-1, with D perhaps TRBD2 (5 bases). Germline-derived CDR1 and CDR2 are MNHEY and SVGEGT. This CDR3 has 14 residues. V was cut by 5 bases and J by 1 base, with 9 bases left in between.

CDR3 in amino acids: CASKPPGTGAFGAFF. The CDR3 coding sequence is TGTGCCAGCAAACCCCCCGGGACAGGGGCCTTCGGGGCTTTCTTT. The chain has TRBV28 and TRBJ1-1, with 10 nucleotides matching TRBD1. The CDR3 consists of 15 residues. Germline V lookup: CDR1 MDHEN, CDR2 SYDVKM. Trimming took 7 bases from V and 11 from J; bases not matched to a gene: 16.

This clonotype was seen more than once but under ten times. The chain combines TRBV6-5 with TRBJ2-1; 10 bases align to TRBD1. Germline V gives CDR1 MNHEY, CDR2 SVGAGI. CDR3 length equals 14 residues. The ends lost 7 bases at V and 6 bases at J; junction bases unmatched: 6. In DNA, the CDR3 is TGTGCCAGCACCATACGACAGGGGGCCAATGAGCAGTTCTTC. Translating it yields CASTIRQGANEQFF.

This clonotype was observed at least ten times. V gene TRBV5-1 combines with J gene TRBJ2-5; no firm D call. Germline lookup yields CDR1 SGHRS and CDR2 YFSETQ. This CDR3 region has 14 residues. Trimming stripped 2 bases from V and 1 base from J, with 9 bases between. CDR3 in amino acids: CASSLGSVQETQYF. In nucleotides, the CDR3 is TGCGCCAGCAGCTTAGGATCAGTCCAAGAGACCCAGTACTTC.

This clonotype was seen at least ten times. This chain uses TRBV2 with TRBJ2-2; TRBD2 aligns across 10 bases. Germline V gives CDR1 SNHLY, CDR2 FYNNEI. V gave up 6 bases and J gave up 5 bases; unmatched junction bases: 12. The CDR3 covers 17 residues. CDR3 sequence (DNA): TGTGCCAGCAGATTTCCTCTAGCGGGAGTCGAAACCGGGGAGCTGTTTTTT. This codes for CASRFPLAGVETGELFF.

This clonotype has ten or more counts. The gene calls are TRBV7-2 and TRBJ1-2, with D possibly TRBD1 on 5 matching bases. The V and J ends lost 6 bases and 0 bases respectively, with 17 bases between them. Germline V gene data show CDR1 as SGHTA and CDR2 as FQGNSA. There are 16 residues in the CDR3. This chain's CDR3 is CASSLGGERANYGYTF. In DNA form, the CDR3 reads TGTGCCAGCAGTCTGGGGGGGGAGAGGGCTAACTATGGCTACACCTTC.

The chain has TRBV10-3 and TRBJ1-6, with D possibly TRBD1 on 5 matching bases. The CDR3 is 14 amino acids. Looked up from germline, CDR1 is ENHRY and CDR2 is SYGVKD. Trimming cost V 7 bases and J 7 bases, with 14 bases left between them. CDR3 amino acids: CAIKGSGPNSPLHF. In nucleotides, the CDR3 is TGTGCCATCAAGGGGTCTGGCCCGAATTCACCCCTCCACTTT.

This clonotype has at least ten counts. The chain has TRBV20-1 and TRBJ2-1; D assignment may be TRBD1 or TRBD2 (6 bases each). Germline CDR1 reads DFQATT; CDR2 reads SNEGSKA (reference sequence). This CDR3 contains 16 residues. Trimming removed 6 bases at V and 4 bases at J, with 22 bases between. CDR3 sequence reads: CSAKKMTGGQYNEQFF. In DNA, the CDR3 is TGCAGTGCCAAAAAGATGACCGGGGGCCAGTACAATGAGCAGTTCTTC.

This rearrangement joins TRBV12-3 or TRBV12-4 to TRBJ2-1, with TRBD2 matching 13 bases. V gave up 5 bases and J gave up 8 bases; unmatched junction bases: 15. This CDR3 contains 18 residues. DNA of the CDR3: TGTGCCAGCAGTGTCGGACTAGCGGGAGTTTCTTTCGTGGATGAGCAGTTCTTC. This translates into CASSVGLAGVSFVDEQFF.

The chain recombines TRBV28 with TRBJ1-2; TRBD1 matches at 9 bases. Trimming cost V 5 bases and J 8 bases; bases outside gene matches: 9. Germline CDR1 reads MDHEN; CDR2 reads SYDVKM. The CDR3 is made up of 14 amino acids. CDR3 protein: CASSPTGTGRGYTF. The CDR3 bases are TGTGCCAGCAGTCCTACCGGGACAGGGAGAGGCTACACCTTC.

The chain links TRBV7-8 to TRBJ2-7; D is unresolved. V dropped 1 base and J dropped 2 bases, with 9 bases sitting between them. Germline V gene lookup returns CDR1 SGHVS and CDR2 FQNEAQ. The CDR3 has 14 amino acids. CDR3 loop: CASSLVDGTYEQYF. The DNA for the CDR3 is TGTGCCAGCAGCTTAGTTGACGGAACCTACGAGCAGTACTTC. Supplemented by reference TRBV7-8 and TRBJ2-7, the full variable domain reads GAGVSQSPRYKVAKRGQDVALRCDPISGHVSLFWYQQALGQGPEFLTYFQNEAQLDKSGLPSDRFFAERPEGSVSTLKIQRTQQEDSAVYLCASSLVDGTYEQYFGPGTRLTVT.

The V and J genes are TRBV6-2 or TRBV6-3 and TRBJ2-7; perhaps D is TRBD1 or TRBD2 (5 bases each). The V gene lost 5 bases and the J gene lost 0 bases, with 20 bases spanning the gap. Germline V lookup: CDR1 MNHEY, CDR2 SVGEGT. The CDR3 is 17 residues long. This CDR3 is CASSDPRRDRSSYEQYF. CDR3 bases: TGTGCCAGCAGTGACCCACGCCGGGACCGGAGCTCCTACGAGCAGTACTTC.

This clonotype has at least ten counts. The CDR3 region is CASGPGLAGARVYEQYF. CDR3 coding DNA: TGTGCCAGCGGCCCAGGGCTAGCGGGGGCAAGGGTCTACGAGCAGTACTTC. The rearrangement joins TRBV7-2 to TRBJ2-7, with TRBD2 matching over 10 bases. The CDR3 is made up of 17 amino acids. Germline V lookup: CDR1 SGHTA, CDR2 FQGNSA. V lost 8 bases, J lost 3 bases, and 16 bases stayed unmatched.

The chain has TRBV5-4 and TRBJ2-3; 9 bases map to TRBD2. This CDR3 is 16 amino acids long. The trim removed 1 base at V and 0 bases at J, leaving 3 bases unmatched. Germline loops: CDR1 SGHNT, CDR2 YYREEE (reference sequence). CDR3 nucleotides: TGTGCCAGCAGCTTGAGCGGGAGGTCTAGCACAGATACGCAGTATTTT. This gives the protein CASSLSGRSSTDTQYF.

The sample holds a few counts of this clonotype. This chain connects TRBV6-6 to TRBJ2-3; 9 nucleotides match TRBD1. CDR3 length equals 14 residues. V trimming: 6 bases; J trimming: 1 base; junction bases outside the gene matches: 2. From germline, CDR1 is MNHNY and CDR2 SVGAGI (reference sequence). CDR3: CASSGQGRTDTQYF. CDR3 nucleotide sequence: TGTGCCAGCAGCGGACAGGGGCGCACAGATACGCAGTATTTT.

This clonotype was counted a few times. This chain uses TRBV30 with TRBJ2-5; TRBD1 might be the D (5 bases). Between the trimmed V and J ends, which lost 0 bases and 4 bases, there was a span of 9 bases. Germline CDR1 reads GTSNPN; CDR2 reads SVGIG (reference sequence). This CDR3 contains 13 residues. In DNA, the CDR3 is TGTGCCTGGAGTGTCAGGGTTCGAGAGACCCAGTACTTC. As protein: CAWSVRVRETQYF.

On this clonotype itself: Relative to the germline gene, one junction end is altered; a read error may explain this. The J gene is TRBJ2-1, the V gene TRBV18; tentative D call: TRBD1 (6 bases). The CDR3 contains 13 residues. Germline CDR1 and CDR2: KGHSH and LQKENI. The CDR3: CASSPDSYNEKFF. CDR3 nucleotide sequence: TGTGCCAGCTCACCGGACAGTTACAATGAGAAGTTCTTC.

The chain joins TRBV20-1 to TRBJ2-3; no clear D. The CDR3 is 12 residues long. In germline, CDR1 is DFQATT, CDR2 SNEGSKA (reference sequence). The V end lost 3 bases, the J end lost 4 bases, and 8 bases lay between the germline ends. The CDR3 coding sequence is TGCAGTGCTAGTCCCCCCGCAGATACGCAGTATTTT. The encoded protein is CSASPPADTQYF.

This clonotype was counted a few times. The chain recombines TRBV4-3 with TRBJ2-4; possibly TRBD1 or TRBD2 for D (5 bases each). The CDR3 has 13 residues. Trimming stripped 2 bases from V and 9 bases from J, with 11 bases between. Germline V gives CDR1 LGHNA, CDR2 YSLEER. CDR3 nucleotides: TGCGCCAGCAGCCAATCCAGGGAGAGCATTCAGTACTTC. It encodes CASSQSRESIQYF.